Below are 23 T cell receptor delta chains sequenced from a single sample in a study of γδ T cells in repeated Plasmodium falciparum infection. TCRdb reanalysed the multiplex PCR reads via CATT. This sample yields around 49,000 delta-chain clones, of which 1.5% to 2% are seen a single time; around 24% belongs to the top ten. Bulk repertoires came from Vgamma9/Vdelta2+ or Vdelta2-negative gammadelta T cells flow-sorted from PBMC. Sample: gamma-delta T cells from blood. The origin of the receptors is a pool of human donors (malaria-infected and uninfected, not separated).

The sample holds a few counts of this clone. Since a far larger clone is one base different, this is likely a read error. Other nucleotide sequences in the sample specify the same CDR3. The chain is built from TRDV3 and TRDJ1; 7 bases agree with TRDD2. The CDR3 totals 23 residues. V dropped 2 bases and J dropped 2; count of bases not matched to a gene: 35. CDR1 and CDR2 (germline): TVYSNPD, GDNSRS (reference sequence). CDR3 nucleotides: TGTGCCTTTCCCATTCCTACGATCTCGGCGAAGCATAGATACCGCATGTATACCGATAAACTCATCTTT. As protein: CAFPIPTISAKHRYRMYTDKLIF.

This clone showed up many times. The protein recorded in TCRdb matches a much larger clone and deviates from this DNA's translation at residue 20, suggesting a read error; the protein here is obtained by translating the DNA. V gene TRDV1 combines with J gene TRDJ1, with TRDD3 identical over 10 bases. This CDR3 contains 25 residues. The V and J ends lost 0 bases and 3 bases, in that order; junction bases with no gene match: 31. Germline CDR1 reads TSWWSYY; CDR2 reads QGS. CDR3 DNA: TGTGCTCTTGGGGAACTTTTGAGAGGAGCTACTTTACTGGGGGATTACTGGGGGTTCGCCGATAAACTCATCTTT. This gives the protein CALGELLRGATLLGDYWGFADKLIF.

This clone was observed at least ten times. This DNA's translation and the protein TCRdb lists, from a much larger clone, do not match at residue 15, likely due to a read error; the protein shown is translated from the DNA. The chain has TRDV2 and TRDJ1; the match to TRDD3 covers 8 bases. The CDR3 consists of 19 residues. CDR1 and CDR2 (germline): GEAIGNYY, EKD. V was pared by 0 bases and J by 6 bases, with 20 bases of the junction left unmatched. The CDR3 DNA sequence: TGTGCCTGTGACACCGTAGGAGGGATACGCGAAGAGAAAACCAATAAACTCATCTTT. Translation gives CACDTVGGIREEKTNKLIF.

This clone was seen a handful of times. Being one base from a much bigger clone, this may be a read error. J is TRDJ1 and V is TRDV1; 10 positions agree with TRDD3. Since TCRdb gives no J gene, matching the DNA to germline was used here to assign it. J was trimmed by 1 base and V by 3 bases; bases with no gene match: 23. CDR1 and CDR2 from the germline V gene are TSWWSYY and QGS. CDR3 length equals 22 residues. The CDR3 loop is CALGDPSFPQVGDTRATDKLIF. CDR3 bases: TGTGCTCTTGGGGATCCTTCCTTCCCCCAGGTGGGGGATACTAGGGCCACCGATAAACTCATCTTT.

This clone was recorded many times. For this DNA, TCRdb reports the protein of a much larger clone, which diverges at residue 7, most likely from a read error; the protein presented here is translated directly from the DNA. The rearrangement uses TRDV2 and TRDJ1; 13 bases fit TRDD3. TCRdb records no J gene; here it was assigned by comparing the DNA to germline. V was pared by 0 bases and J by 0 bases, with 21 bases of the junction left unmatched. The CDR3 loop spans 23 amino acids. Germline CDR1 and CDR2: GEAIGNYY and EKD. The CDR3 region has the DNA TGTGCCTGTGACACCGTAAGAGGTCAGATACTGGGGGATACGGACAGGTACACCGATAAACTCATCTTT. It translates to CACDTVRGQILGDTDRYTDKLIF.

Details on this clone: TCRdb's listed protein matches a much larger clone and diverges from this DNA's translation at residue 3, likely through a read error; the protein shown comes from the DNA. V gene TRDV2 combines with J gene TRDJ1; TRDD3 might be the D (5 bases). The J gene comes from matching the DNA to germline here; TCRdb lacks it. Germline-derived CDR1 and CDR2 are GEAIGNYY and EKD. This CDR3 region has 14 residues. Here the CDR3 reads CARDTLTGTDKLIF. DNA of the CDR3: TGTGCCCGTGACACGCTTACTGGTACCGATAAACTCATCTTT.

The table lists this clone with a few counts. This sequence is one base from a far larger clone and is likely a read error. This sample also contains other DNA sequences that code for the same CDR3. CDR3: CAYWRISYLGAPGNTDKLIF. CDR3 in DNA: TGTGCTTATTGGCGGATTTCCTATCTGGGGGCCCCGGGCAACACCGATAAGCTCATCTTT. The J gene has no call, while the V gene is TRAV38-2/DV8; the table's D gene call, TRDD3, was not cross checked with the DNA. Germline V lookup: CDR1 TSESDYY, CDR2 QEAYKQQN. This CDR3 spans 20 amino acids.

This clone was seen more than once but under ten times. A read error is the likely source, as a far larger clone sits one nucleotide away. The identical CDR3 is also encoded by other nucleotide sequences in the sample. In DNA, the CDR3 is TGTGCTCTTGGTTCCTCCTGCAACTGGTACTGGGGGATAATCACCGACAAACTCATCTTT. Protein: CALGSSCNWYWGIITDKLIF. This chain links TRDV1 with TRDJ1, with 11 bases identical to TRDD3. CDR1 TSWWSYY and CDR2 QGS come from the germline V gene. The CDR3 length is 20 residues.

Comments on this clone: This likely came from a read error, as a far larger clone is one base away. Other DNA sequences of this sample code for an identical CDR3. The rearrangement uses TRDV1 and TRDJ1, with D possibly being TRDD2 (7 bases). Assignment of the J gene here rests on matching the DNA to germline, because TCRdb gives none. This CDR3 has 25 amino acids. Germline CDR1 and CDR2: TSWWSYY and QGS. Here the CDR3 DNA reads TGTGCTCTTGGTGAACCTCATTTCCTACGGGGTTCGTTACGCTGGGGAGCCTCCTACACCGATAAACTCATCTTT. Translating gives CALGEPHFLRGSLRWGASYTDKLIF.

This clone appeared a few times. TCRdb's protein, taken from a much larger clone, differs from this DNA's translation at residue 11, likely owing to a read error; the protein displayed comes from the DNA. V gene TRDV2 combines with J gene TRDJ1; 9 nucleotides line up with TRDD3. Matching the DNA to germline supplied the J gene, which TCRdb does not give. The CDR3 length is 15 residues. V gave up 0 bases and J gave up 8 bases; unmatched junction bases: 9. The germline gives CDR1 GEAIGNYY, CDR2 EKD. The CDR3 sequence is CACDTVEGIREKLIF. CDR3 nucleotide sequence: TGTGCCTGTGACACCGTGGAGGGGATACGGGAGAAACTCATCTTT.

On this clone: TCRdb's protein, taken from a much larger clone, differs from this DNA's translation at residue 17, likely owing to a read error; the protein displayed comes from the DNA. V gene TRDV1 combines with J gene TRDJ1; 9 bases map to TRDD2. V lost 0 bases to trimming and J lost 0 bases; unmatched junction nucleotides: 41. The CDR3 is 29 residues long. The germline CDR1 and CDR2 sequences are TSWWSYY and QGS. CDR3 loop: CALGELHFPFLQFLRGMRTATGYTDKLIF. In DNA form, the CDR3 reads TGTGCTCTTGGGGAACTCCACTTCCCCTTCCTACAGTTTTTGAGGGGGATGCGCACAGCTACGGGGTACACCGATAAACTCATCTTT.

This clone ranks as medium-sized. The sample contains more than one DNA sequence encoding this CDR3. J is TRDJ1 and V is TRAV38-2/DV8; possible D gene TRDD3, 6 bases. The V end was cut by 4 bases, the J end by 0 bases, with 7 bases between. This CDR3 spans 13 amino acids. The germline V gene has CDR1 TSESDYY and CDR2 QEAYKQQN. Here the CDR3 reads CAYRGYYTDKLIF. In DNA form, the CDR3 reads TGTGCTTATAGGGGATACTACACCGATAAACTCATCTTT.

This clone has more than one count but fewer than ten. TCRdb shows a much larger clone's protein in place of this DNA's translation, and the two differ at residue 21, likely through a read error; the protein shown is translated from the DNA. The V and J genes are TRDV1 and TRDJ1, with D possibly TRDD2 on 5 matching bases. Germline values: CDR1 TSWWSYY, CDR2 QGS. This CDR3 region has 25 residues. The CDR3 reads CALGDFFPFPFRPLRPTPFTGKLIF. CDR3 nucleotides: TGTGCTCTTGGGGATTTCTTTCCTTTCCCTTTCCGCCCACTCCGACCGACTCCATTTACCGGTAAACTCATCTTT.

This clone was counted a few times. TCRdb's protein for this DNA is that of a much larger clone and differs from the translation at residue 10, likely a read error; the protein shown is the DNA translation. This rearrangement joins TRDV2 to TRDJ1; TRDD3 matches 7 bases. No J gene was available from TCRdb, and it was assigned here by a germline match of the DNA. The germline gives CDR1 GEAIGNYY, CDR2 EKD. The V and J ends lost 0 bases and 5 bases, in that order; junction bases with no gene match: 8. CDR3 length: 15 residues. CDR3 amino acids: CACDTVEGIWDKLIF. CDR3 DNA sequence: TGTGCCTGTGACACCGTGGAGGGGATATGGGATAAACTCATCTTT.

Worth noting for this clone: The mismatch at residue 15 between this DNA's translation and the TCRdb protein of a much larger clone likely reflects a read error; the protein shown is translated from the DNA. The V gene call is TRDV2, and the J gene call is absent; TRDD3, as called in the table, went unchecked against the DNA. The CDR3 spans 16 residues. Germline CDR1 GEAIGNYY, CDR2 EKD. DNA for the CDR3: TGTGCCTGTGACCTACTGGGGGAGAAGTCCTTCGATAAACTCACCTTT. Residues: CACDLLGEKSFDKLTF.

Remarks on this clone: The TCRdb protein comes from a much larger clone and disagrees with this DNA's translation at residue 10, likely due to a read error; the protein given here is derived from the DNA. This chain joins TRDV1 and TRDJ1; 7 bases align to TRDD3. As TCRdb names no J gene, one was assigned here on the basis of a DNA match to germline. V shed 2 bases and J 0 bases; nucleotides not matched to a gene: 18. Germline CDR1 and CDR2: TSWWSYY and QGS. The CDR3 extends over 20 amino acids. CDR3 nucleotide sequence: TGTGCTCTTGGGGAATCGGCCTACCTTCTACTGGGGATCTACACCGATAAACTCATCTTT. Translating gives CALGESAYLLLGIYTDKLIF.

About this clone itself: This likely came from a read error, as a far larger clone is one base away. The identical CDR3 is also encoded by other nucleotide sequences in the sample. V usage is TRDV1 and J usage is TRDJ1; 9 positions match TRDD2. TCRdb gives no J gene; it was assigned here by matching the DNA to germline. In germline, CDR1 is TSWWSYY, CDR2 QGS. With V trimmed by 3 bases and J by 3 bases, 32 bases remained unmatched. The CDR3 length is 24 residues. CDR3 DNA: TGTGCTCTTGGGGATGGCGCCTTCCTACGAGCTATGCGGGGGACTTCCAACCGGCCCGATAAACTCATCTTT. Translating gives CALGDGAFLRAMRGTSNRPDKLIF.

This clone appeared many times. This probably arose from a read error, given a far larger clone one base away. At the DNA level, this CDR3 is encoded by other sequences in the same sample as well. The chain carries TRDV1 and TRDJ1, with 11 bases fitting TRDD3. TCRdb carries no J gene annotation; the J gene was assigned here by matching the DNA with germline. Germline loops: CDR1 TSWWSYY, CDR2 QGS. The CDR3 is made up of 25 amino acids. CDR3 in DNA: TGTGCTCTGGGGGAACGGACTTCCTACTTTTGGGGGATACGAAGGCATGTGGGGCGGACCGATAAACTCATCTTT. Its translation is CALGERTSYFWGIRRHVGRTDKLIF.

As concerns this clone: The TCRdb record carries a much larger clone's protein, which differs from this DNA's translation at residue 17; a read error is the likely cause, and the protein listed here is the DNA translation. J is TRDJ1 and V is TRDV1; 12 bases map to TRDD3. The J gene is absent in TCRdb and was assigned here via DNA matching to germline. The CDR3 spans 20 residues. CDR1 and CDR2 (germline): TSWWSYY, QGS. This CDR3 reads CALGELGPYWGIPNPDELIF. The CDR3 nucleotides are TGTGCTCTTGGGGAATTGGGCCCTTACTGGGGGATACCCAATCCCGATGAACTCATCTTT.

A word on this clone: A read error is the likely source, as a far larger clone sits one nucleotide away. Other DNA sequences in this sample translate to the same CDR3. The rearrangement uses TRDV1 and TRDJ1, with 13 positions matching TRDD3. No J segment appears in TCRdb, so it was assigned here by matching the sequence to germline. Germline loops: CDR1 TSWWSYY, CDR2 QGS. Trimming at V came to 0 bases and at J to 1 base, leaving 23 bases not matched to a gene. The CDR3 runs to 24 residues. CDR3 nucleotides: TGTGCTCTTGGGGAACTTTTTTCCTTCCCGCCAATTGGGTACTGGGGGATACGCACCGATAAACTCATCTTT. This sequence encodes CALGELFSFPPIGYWGIRTDKLIF.

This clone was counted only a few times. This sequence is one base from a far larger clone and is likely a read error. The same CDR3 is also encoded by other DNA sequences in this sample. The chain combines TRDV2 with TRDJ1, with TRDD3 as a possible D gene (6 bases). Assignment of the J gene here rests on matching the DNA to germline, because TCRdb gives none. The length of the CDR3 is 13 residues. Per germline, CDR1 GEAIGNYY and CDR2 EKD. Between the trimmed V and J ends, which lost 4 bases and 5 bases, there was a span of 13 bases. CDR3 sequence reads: CACEGIGTDKLIF. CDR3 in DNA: TGTGCCTGTGAGGGGATCGGCACTGATAAACTCATCTTT.

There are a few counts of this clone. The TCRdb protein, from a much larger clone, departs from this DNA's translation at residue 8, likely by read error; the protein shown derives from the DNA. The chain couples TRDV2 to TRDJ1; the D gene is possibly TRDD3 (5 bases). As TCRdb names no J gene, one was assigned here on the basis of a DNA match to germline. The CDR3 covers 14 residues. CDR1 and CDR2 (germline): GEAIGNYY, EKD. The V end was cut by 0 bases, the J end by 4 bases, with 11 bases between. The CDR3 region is CACDTVGTGDKLIF. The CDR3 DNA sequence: TGTGCCTGTGACACCGTGGGGACCGGCGATAAACTCATCTTT.

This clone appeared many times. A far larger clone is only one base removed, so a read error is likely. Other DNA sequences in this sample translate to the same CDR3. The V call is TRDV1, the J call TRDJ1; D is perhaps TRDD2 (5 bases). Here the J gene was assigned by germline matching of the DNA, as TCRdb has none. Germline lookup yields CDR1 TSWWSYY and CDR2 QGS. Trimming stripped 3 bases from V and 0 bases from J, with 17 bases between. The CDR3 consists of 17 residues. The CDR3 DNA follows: TGTGCTCTTGGGGAGGCTTTTCCTCCCGAATACACCGATAAACTCATCTTT. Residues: CALGEAFPPEYTDKLIF.